These 2 T cell receptor beta chains were all obtained from the same sample, sequenced in a study of T cell changes during pregnancy in multiple sclerosis. The table came from immunoSEQ multiplex PCR; TCRdb's copy has only in-frame clones and leaves some out. The sample yields about 44,000 clones, 80% to 90% seen once. The input for sequencing was CD4+ T cells from peripheral blood mononuclear cells, taken after pregnancy. The receptors derive from a female donor with multiple sclerosis, enrolled in a pregnancy study.

This chain links TRBV7-9 with TRBJ2-3; D is unresolved. V was clipped by 2 bases and J by 0 bases, with 12 bases between them. The germline V gene has CDR1 SEHNR and CDR2 FQNEAQ (reference sequence). The CDR3 is 16 amino acids. The CDR3 loop is CASSLSQRKSTDTQYF. The CDR3 DNA reads TGTGCCAGCAGCTTAAGTCAGCGAAAGAGCACAGATACGCAGTATTTT.

The V call is TRBV28, the J call TRBJ2-7, with 7 bases identical to TRBD2. Germline CDR1 is MDHEN and CDR2 is SYDVKM. The CDR3 runs 14 residues. Unmatched junction bases numbered 9, after V lost 7 bases and J lost 3 bases. As DNA, the CDR3 is TGTGCCAGCACCCCGACTAGCCATAACTACGAGCAGTACTTC. Protein product: CASTPTSHNYEQYF. Based on the CDR3 plus reference TRBV28 and TRBJ2-7, the full variable domain is DVKVTQSSRYLVKRTGEKVFLECVQDMDHENMFWYRQDPGLGLRLIYFSYDVKMKEKGDIPEGYSVSREKKERFSLILESASTNQTSMYLCASTPTSHNYEQYFGPGTRLTVT.